This T cell receptor beta chain was sequenced in a study of OX40 agonist ivuxolimab in advanced cancers. Study overall: The dose-escalation cohort had hepatocellular carcinoma, melanoma, renal cell or head and neck cancer. The study, taken as a whole, reports: At 0.1 to 3.0 mg/kg, CD4+ and CD8+ blood T cells expanded clonally by week 6. Among T cells, CD8+ cells averaged more expanded clones than CD4+ cells.

J gave up 4 bases and V 6 bases, and 7 bases lay outside the gene matches. Germline V gives CDR1 MDHEN, CDR2 SYDVKM. There are 14 residues in the CDR3. As concerns this clone: The antigen is not known.

Collection of blood occurred at baseline, at cycle 4 day 1, and at cycle 7 day 1. Here immunoSEQ multiplex PCR was the method, and the copy in TCRdb shows in-frame clones only, minus some. The repertoire includes approximately 70,000 clones, roughly 80% of them detected once, and 6% to 8% sits in the top ten. Material: CD4+ or CD8+ T cells sorted from blood, obtained in a trial of the OX40 agonist ivuxolimab. The chain carries TRBV28 and TRBJ2-7; 9 bases are a match to TRBD2. The TCR was taken from an adult with an advanced solid tumor such as melanoma, head and neck, liver or kidney cancer. For the CDR3, the DNA is TGTGCCAGCAGCTATAGCGGGAGTGTGTACGAGCAGTACTTC. As protein: CASSYSGSVYEQYF. The complete variable domain, with remaining parts taken from reference TRBV28 and TRBJ2-7, reads DVKVTQSSRYLVKRTGEKVFLECVQDMDHENMFWYRQDPGLGLRLIYFSYDVKMKEKGDIPEGYSVSREKKERFSLILESASTNQTSMYLCASSYSGSVYEQYFGPGTRLTVT.